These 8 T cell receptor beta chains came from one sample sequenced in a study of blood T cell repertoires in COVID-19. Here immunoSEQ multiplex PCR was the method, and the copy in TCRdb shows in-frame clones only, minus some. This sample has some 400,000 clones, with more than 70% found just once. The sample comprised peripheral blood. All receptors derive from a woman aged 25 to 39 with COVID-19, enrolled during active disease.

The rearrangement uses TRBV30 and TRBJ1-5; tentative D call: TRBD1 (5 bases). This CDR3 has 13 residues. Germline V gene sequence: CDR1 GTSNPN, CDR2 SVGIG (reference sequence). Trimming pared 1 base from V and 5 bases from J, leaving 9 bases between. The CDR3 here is CAWSGGTDQPQHF. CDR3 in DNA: TGTGCCTGGAGTGGGGGCACGGATCAGCCCCAGCATTTT.

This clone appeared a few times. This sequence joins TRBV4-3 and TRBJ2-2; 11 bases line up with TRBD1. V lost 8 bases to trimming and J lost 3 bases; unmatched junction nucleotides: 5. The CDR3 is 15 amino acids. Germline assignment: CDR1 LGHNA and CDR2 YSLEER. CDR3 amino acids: CASREGQGDTGELFF. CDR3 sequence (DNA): TGCGCCAGCCGGGAGGGACAGGGGGACACCGGGGAGCTGTTTTTT.

The DNA of the CDR3 is TGTGCCAGCAGCTTAGCGCCCCAGTGGCGGGGTGGCTACACCTTC. Translating it yields CASSLAPQWRGGYTF. The chain is built from TRBV7-8 and TRBJ1-2; D unresolved. Trimming took off 0 bases at V and 7 bases at J, with 15 bases between the two ends. CDR1 SGHVS and CDR2 FQNEAQ come from the germline V gene. The CDR3 totals 15 residues. Complete variable domain (other parts from reference TRBV7-8 and TRBJ1-2): GAGVSQSPRYKVAKRGQDVALRCDPISGHVSLFWYQQALGQGPEFLTYFQNEAQLDKSGLPSDRFFAERPEGSVSTLKIQRTQQEDSAVYLCASSLAPQWRGGYTFGSGTRLTVV.

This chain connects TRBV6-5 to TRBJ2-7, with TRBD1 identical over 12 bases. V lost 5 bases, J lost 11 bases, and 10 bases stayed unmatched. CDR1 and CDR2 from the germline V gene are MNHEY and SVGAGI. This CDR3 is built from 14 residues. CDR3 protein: CASSRGGQGALKYF. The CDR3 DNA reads TGTGCCAGCAGTCGGGGGGGACAGGGGGCCTTAAAGTACTTC.

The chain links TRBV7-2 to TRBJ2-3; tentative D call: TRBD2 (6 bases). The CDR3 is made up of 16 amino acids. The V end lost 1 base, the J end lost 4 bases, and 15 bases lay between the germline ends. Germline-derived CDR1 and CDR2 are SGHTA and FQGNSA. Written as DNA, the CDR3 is TGTGCCAGCAGCTTAGTGGGGGGAGCAAGGTCAGATACGCAGTATTTT. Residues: CASSLVGGARSDTQYF.

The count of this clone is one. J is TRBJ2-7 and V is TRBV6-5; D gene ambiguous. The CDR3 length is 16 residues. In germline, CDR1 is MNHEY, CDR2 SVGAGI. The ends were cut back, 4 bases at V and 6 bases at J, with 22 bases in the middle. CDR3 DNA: TGTGCCAGCAGTTCCCCGGTTGGCAAGGCTAGGAGCGAGCAGTACTTC. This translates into CASSSPVGKARSEQYF.

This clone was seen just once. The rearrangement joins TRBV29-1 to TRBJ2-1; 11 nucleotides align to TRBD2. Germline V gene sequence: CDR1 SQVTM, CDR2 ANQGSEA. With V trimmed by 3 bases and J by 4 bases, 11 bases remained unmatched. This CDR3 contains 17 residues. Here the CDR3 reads CSVDSRLAGGGYNEQFF. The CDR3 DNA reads TGCAGCGTTGATTCGAGGCTAGCGGGAGGCGGTTACAATGAGCAGTTCTTC.

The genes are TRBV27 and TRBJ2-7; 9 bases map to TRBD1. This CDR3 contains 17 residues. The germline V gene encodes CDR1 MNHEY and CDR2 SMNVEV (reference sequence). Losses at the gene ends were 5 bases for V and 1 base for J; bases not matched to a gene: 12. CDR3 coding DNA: TGTGCCAGCAGTGAATACAGGGGGCAGGGGGTTTCCTACGAGCAGTACTTC. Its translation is CASSEYRGQGVSYEQYF.